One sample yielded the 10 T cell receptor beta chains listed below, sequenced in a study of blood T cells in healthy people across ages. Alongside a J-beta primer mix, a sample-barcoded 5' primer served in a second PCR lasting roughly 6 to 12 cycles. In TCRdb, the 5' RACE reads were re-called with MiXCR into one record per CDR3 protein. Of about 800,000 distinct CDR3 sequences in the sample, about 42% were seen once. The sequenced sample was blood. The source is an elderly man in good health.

The CDR3 is CASSFFPNSGTGFYEQYF. CDR3 nucleotide sequence: TGTGCCAGCAGCTTCTTCCCCAACTCCGGGACCGGCTTCTACGAGCAGTACTTC. The chain has TRBV7-8 and TRBJ2-7; D may correspond to TRBD1 or TRBD2 (5 bases each). Germline V gives CDR1 SGHVS, CDR2 FQNEAQ. V was trimmed by 3 bases and J by 3 bases, leaving 24 bases between them. CDR3 length: 18 amino acids.

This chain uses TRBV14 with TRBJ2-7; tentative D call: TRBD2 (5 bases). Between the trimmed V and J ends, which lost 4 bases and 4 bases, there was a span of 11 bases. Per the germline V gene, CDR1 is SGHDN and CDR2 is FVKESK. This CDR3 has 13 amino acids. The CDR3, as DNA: TGTGCCAGCAGCCGGGAGCTTTCGTACGAGCAGTACTTC. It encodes CASSRELSYEQYF.

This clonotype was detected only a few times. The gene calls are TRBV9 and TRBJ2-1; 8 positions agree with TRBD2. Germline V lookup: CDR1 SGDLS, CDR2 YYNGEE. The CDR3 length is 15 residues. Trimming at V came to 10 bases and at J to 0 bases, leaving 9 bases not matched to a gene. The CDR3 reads CAGSAGTSSYNEQFF. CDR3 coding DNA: TGTGCCGGGTCTGCCGGGACTAGCTCCTACAATGAGCAGTTCTTC.

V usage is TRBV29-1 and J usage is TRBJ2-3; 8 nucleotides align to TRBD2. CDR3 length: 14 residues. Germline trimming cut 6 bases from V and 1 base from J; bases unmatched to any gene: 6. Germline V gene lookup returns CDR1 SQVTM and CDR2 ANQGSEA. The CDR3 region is CSVAAGLGTDTQYF. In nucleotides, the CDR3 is TGCAGCGTCGCTGCGGGACTAGGCACAGATACGCAGTATTTT.

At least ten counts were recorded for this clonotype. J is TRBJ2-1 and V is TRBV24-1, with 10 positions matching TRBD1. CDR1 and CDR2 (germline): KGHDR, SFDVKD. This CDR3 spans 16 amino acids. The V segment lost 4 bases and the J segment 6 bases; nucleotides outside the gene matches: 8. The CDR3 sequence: CATSEPGTGVRNEQFF. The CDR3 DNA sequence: TGTGCCACCAGTGAACCCGGGACAGGGGTGCGCAATGAGCAGTTCTTC.

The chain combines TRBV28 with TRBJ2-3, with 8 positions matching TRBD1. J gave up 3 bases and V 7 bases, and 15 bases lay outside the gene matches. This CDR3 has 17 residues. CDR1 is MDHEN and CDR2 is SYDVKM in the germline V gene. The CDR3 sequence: CASNPRQGRFGTDTQYF. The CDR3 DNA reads TGTGCCAGCAACCCCCGACAGGGGAGATTTGGAACAGATACGCAGTATTTT.

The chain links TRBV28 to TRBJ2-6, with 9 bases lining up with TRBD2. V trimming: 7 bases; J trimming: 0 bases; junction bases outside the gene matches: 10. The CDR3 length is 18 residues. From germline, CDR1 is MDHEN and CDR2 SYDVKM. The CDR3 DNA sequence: TGTGCCAGCAAGACCTTAGCGGGGGCCAGCTCTGGGGCCAACGTCCTGACTTTC. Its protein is CASKTLAGASSGANVLTF.

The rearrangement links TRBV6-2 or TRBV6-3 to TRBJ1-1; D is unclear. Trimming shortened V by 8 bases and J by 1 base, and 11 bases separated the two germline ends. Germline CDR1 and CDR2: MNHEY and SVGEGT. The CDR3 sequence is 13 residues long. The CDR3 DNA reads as TGTGCCAGCTCCGGAACGAGGAACACTGAAGCTTTCTTT. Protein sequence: CASSGTRNTEAFF.

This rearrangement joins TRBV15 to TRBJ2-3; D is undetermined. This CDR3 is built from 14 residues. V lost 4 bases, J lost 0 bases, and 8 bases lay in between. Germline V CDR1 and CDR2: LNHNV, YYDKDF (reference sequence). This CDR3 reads CATSIPGSTDTQYF. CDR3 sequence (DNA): TGTGCCACCAGCATCCCCGGGAGCACAGATACGCAGTATTTT.

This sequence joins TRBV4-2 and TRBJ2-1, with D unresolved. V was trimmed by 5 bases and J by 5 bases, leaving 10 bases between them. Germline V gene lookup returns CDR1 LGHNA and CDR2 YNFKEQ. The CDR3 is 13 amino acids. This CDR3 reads CASSVSRDNEQFF. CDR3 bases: TGTGCCAGCAGCGTCTCACGCGACAATGAGCAGTTCTTC.